This T cell receptor beta chain is from a study of T-cell reconstitution after alpha-beta-depleted transplantation in children. Whole-study results and caveats: At around two months after transplant, the alpha-beta T cells were reportedly derived from several hundred expanded clones that came from non-depleted graft cells.

Unique molecular identifiers were built into the TCRbeta library. TCRdb used MiXCR to reprocess the PCR reads, holding one entry per CDR3 protein. Among about 980,000 distinct CDR3 sequences listed, roughly 31% were seen once. Trimming removed 5 bases at V and 9 bases at J, with 14 bases between. This CDR3 has 13 amino acids. The germline CDR1 and CDR2 sequences are MNHEY and SVGEGT. Details on this clonotype: Antigen specificity is unknown.

The rearrangement joins TRBV6-2 or TRBV6-3 to TRBJ2-1; possible D gene TRBD2, 7 bases. The source of this sequence is a boy under three years old who had a stem cell transplant for SCID, so the T cells may come from the graft donor. The sequenced sample was PBMCs, mostly from graft donor cells, obtained 360 days after TCRalphabeta/CD19-depleted stem cell transplant. The DNA for the CDR3 is TGTGCCAGCAGTCAATGGAGGGGGGGTGAGCAGTTCTTC. Its translation is CASSQWRGGEQFF.